What follows is one T cell receptor beta chain and its context. This specimen belongs to a study of PD-1 blockade in classical Hodgkin lymphoma. Germline V gene sequence: CDR1 SEHNR, CDR2 FQNEAQ (reference sequence). The CDR3 has 16 amino acids. Unmatched junction bases numbered 8, after V lost 4 bases and J lost 8 bases. This sample's time point: cycle 4 day 1 (C4D1), after less than seven weeks of nivolumab. Relapses following autologous stem cell transplantation were seen in all patients, with brentuximab vedotin exposure varying. Repertoires were generated with immunoSEQ multiplex PCR, while TCRdb's copy carries only in-frame clones and drops some. This repertoire shows about 20,000 clones, less than 85% found once; its top ten account for around 40%.

The sample consisted of peripheral blood mononuclear cells (PBMCs), taken before the fourth cycle of nivolumab. This rearrangement joins TRBV7-9 to TRBJ2-2; 12 bases are shared with TRBD1. This receptor was identified in a human donor with classical Hodgkin lymphoma. The CDR3 bases are TGTGCCAGCAGCTATTACCGGGACAGGGGGCAAGGGGAGCTGTTTTTT. It yields the protein CASSYYRDRGQGELFF.